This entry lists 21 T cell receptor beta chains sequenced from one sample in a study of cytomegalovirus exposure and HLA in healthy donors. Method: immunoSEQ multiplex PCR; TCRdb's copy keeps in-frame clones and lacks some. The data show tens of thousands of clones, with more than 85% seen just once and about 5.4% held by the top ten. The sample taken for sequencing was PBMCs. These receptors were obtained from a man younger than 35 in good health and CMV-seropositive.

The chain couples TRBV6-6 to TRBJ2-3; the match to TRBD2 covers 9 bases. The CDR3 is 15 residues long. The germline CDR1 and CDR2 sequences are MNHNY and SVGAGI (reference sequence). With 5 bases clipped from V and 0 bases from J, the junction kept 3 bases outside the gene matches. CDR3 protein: CASSKLAGSTDTQYF. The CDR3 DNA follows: TGTGCCAGCAGTAAGCTAGCGGGGAGCACAGATACGCAGTATTTT.

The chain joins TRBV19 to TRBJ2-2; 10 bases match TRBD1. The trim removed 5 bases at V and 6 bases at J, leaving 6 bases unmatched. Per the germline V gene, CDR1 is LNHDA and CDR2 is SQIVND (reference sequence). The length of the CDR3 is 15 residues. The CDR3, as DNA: TGTGCCAGTAGTCCCGGGACAGGGGTGCCCGGGGAGCTGTTTTTT. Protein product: CASSPGTGVPGELFF.

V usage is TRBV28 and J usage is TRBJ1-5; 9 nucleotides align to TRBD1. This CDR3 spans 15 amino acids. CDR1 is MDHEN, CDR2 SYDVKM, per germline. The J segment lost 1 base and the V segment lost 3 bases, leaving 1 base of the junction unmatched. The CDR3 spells CASSFDRGSNQPQHF. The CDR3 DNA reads TGTGCCAGCAGTTTTGACAGGGGGAGCAATCAGCCCCAGCATTTT.

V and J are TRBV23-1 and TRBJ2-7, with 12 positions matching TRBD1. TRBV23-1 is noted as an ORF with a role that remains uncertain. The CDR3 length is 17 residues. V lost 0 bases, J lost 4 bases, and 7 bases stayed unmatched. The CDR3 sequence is CASSQSVGTGGDYEQYF. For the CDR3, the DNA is TGCGCCAGCAGTCAATCGGTCGGGACAGGGGGCGATTACGAGCAGTACTTC.

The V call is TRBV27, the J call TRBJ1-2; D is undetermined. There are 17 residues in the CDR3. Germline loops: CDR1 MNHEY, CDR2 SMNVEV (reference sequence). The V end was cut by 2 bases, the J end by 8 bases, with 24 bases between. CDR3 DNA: TGTGCCAGCAGTTTAGTGGGCAGGCCCCTCAGGCCTCTCGGCTACACCTTC. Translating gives CASSLVGRPLRPLGYTF.

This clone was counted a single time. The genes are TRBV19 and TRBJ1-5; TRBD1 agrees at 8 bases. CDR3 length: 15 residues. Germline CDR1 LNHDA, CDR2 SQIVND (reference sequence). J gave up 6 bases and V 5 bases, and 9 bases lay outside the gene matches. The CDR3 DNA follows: TGTGCCAGTAGTGCGCGAGGACAGGGAAGTCAGCCCCAGCATTTT. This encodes CASSARGQGSQPQHF.

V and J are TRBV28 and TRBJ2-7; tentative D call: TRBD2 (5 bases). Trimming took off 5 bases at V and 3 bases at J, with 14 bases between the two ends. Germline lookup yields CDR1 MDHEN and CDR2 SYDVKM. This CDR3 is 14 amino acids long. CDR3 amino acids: CASSPWRANYEQYF. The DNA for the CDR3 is TGTGCCAGCAGTCCCTGGCGGGCTAACTACGAGCAGTACTTC.

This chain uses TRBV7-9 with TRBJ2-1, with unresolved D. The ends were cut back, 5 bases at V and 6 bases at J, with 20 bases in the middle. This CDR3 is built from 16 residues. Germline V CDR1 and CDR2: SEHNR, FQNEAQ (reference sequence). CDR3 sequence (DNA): TGTGCCAGCAGCCAGCTCTTAACCCATAGGAGCAATGAGCAGTTCTTC. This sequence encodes CASSQLLTHRSNEQFF.

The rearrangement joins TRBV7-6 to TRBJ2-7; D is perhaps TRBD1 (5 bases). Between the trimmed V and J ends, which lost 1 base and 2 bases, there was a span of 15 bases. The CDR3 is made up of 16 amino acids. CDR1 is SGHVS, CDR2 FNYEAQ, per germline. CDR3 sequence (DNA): TGTGCCAGCAGCTTAGAAGCCGACAGAATCGCCTACGAGCAGTACTTC. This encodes CASSLEADRIAYEQYF.

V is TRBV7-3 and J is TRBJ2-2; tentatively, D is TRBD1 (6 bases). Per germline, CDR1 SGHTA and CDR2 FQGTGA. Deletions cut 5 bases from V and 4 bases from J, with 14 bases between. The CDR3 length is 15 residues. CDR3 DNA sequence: TGTGCCAGCAGCCGCCAACAGGGTGGCACCGGGGAGCTGTTTTTT. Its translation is CASSRQQGGTGELFF.

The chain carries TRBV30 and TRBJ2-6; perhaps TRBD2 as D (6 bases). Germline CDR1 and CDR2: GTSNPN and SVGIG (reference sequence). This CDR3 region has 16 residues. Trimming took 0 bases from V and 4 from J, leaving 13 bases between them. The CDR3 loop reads CAWSVRAGSGANVLTF. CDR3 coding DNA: TGTGCCTGGAGTGTACGGGCGGGGTCCGGGGCCAACGTCCTGACTTTC. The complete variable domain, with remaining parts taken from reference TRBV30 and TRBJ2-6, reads SQTIHQWPATLVQPVGSPLSLECTVEGTSNPNLYWYRQAAGRGLQLLFYSVGIGQISSEVPQNLSASRPQDRQFILSSKKLLLSDSGFYLCAWSVRAGSGANVLTFGAGSRLTVL.

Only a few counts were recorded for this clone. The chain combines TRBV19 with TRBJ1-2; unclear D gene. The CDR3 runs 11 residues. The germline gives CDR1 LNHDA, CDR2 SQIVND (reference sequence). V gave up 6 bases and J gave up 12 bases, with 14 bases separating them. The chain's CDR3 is CASREGGRDTF. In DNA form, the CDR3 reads TGTGCCAGTAGGGAGGGCGGACGGGACACCTTC.

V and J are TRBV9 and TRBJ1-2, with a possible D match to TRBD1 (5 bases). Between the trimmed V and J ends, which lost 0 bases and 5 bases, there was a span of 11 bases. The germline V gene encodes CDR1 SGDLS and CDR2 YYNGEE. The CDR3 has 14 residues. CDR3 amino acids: CASSVGEGEYGYTF. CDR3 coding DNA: TGTGCCAGCAGCGTAGGCGAAGGGGAATATGGCTACACCTTC. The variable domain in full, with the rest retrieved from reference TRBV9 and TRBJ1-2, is DSGVTQTPKHLITATGQRVTLRCSPRSGDLSVYWYQQSLDQGLQFLIQYYNGEERAKGNILERFSAQQFPDLHSELNLSSLELGDSALYFCASSVGEGEYGYTFGSGTRLTVV.

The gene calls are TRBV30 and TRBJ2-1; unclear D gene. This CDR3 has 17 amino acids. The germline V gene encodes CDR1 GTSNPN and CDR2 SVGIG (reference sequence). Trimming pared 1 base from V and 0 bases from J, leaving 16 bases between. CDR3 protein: CAWSGMKDSSSYNEQFF. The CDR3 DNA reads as TGTGCCTGGAGTGGAATGAAAGATTCCAGCTCCTACAATGAGCAGTTCTTC. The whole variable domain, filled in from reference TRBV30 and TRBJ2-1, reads SQTIHQWPATLVQPVGSPLSLECTVEGTSNPNLYWYRQAAGRGLQLLFYSVGIGQISSEVPQNLSASRPQDRQFILSSKKLLLSDSGFYLCAWSGMKDSSSYNEQFFGPGTRLTVL.

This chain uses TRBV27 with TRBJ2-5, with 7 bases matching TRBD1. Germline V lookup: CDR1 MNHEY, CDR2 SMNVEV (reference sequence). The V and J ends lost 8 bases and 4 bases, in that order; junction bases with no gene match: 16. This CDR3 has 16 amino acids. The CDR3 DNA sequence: TGTGCCAGCCGGGAAGTGGGAGCAGGGGGTGGAGAGACCCAGTACTTC. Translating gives CASREVGAGGGETQYF.

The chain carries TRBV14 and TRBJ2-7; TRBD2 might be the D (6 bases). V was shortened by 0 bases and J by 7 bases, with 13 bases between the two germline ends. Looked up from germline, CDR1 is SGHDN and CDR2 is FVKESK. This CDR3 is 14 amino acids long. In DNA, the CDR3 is TGTGCCAGCAGCCAAGAGAGGAGGGTTGGGGAGCAGTACTTC. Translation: CASSQERRVGEQYF.

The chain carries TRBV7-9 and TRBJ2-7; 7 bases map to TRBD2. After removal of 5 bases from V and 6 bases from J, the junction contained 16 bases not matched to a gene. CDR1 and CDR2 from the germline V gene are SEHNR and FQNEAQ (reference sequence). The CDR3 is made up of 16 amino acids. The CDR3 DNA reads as TGTGCCAGCAGCCCATCGGGGAGGGGCGTTAGAGGCGAGCAGTACTTC. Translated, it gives CASSPSGRGVRGEQYF.

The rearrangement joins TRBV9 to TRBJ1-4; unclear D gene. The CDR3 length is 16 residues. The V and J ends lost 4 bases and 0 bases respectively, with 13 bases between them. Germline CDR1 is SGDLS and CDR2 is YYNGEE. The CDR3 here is CASSLAPVTTNEKLFF. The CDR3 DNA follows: TGTGCCAGCAGCTTAGCCCCAGTCACAACTAATGAAAAACTGTTTTTT. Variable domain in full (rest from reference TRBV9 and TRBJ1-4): DSGVTQTPKHLITATGQRVTLRCSPRSGDLSVYWYQQSLDQGLQFLIQYYNGEERAKGNILERFSAQQFPDLHSELNLSSLELGDSALYFCASSLAPVTTNEKLFFGSGTQLSVL.

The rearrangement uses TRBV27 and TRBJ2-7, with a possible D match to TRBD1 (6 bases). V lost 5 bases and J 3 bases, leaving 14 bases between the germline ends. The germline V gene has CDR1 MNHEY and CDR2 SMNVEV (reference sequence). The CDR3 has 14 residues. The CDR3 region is CASSGLGQLYEQYF. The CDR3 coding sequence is TGTGCCAGCAGTGGGCTAGGACAGCTCTACGAGCAGTACTTC.

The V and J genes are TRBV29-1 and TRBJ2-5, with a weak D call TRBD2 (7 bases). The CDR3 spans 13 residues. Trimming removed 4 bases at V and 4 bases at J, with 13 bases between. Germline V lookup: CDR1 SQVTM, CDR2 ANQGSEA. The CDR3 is CSVVGGGRETQYF. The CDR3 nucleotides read TGCAGCGTTGTAGGGGGAGGGAGAGAGACCCAGTACTTC. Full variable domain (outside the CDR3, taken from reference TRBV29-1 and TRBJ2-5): SAVISQKPSRDICQRGTSLTIQCQVDSQVTMMFWYRQQPGQSLTLIATANQGSEATYESGFVIDKFPISRPNLTFSTLTVSNMSPEDSSIYLCSVVGGGRETQYFGPGTRLLVL.

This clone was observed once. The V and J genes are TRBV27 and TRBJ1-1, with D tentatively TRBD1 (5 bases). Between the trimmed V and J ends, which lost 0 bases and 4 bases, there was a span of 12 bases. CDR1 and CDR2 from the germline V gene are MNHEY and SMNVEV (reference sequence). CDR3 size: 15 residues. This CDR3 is CASSLSSQGPTEAFF. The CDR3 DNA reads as TGTGCCAGCAGTTTATCGTCGCAGGGCCCCACTGAAGCTTTCTTT.